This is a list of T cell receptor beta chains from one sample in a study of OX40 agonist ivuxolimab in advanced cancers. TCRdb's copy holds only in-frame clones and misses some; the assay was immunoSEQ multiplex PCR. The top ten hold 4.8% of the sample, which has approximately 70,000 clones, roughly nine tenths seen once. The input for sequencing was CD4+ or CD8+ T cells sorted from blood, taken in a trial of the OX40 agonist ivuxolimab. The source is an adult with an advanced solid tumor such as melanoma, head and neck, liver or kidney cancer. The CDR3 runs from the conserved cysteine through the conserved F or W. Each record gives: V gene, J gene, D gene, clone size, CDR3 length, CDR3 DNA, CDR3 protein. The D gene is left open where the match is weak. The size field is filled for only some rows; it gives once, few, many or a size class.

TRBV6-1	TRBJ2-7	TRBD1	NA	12	TGTGCCAGCAGCGGACAGGGTTACGAGCAGTACTTC	CASSGQGYEQYF
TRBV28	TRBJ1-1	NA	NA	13	TGTGCCAGCAGCACCTCGTTGAACACTGAAGCTTTCTTT	CASSTSLNTEAFF
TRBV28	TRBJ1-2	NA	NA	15	TGTGCCAGCAGTTTACGCCGGGCAGGGTCGGGTGGCTACACCTTC	CASSLRRAGSGGYTF
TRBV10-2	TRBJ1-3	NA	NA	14	TGCGCCAGCACGTTCGGCCTCTCTGGAAACACCATATATTTT	CASTFGLSGNTIYF
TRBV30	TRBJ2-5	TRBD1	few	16	TGTGCCTGGAGTGTACGGACAGGGGGAGGGTCGGAGACCCAGTACTTC	CAWSVRTGGGSETQYF
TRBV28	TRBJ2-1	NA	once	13	TGTGCCAGCAGTTTAGGGCCCTGGGATGAGCAGTTCTTC	CASSLGPWDEQFF
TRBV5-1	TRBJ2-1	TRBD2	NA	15	TGCGCCAGCAGCTCCGGGACTAGCGGGAACAATGAGCAGTTCTTC	CASSSGTSGNNEQFF
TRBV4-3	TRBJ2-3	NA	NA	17	TGCGCCAGCAGCCACTCAGAACTCCTAGTGGCCCCGGATACGCAGTATTTT	CASSHSELLVAPDTQYF
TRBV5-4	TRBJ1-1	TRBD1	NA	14	TGTGCCAGCAGCTGGGACAGGGTGAACACTGAAGCTTTCTTT	CASSWDRVNTEAFF
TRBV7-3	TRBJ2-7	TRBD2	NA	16	TGTGCCAGCAGCTTAAACCCTAGCGGGATTTGGGAAGAGCAGTACTTC	CASSLNPSGIWEEQYF
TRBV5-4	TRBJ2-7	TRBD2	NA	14	TGTGCCAGCAGCTTGACTCTAGCGGAGGGCGAGCAGTACTTC	CASSLTLAEGEQYF
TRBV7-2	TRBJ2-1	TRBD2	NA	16	TGTGCCAGCAGAGGAGAAAGCGGGAGTAGCTACAATGAGCAGTTCTTC	CASRGESGSSYNEQFF
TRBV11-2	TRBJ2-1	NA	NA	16	TGTGCCAGCAGCTTAGAGCGGCTTAGCTCCTACAATGAGCAGTTCTTC	CASSLERLSSYNEQFF
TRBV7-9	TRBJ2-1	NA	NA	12	TGTGCCAGCAGCTTTACCTACAATGAGCAGTTCTTC	CASSFTYNEQFF
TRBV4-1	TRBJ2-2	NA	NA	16	TGCGCCAGCAGCCAAGATTGGGCTAGCGTCACCGGGGAGCTGTTTTTT	CASSQDWASVTGELFF
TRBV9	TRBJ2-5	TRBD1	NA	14	TGTGCCAGCAGCGTAGAGGGGGCTCACGAGACCCAGTACTTC	CASSVEGAHETQYF
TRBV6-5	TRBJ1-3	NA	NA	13	TGTGCCAGCAGTCTCTCCTCTGGAAACACCATATATTTT	CASSLSSGNTIYF
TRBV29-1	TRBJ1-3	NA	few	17	TGCAGCGTTGAATCAGGCAGTGCGGGGCTAGGTGGAAACACCATATATTTT	CSVESGSAGLGGNTIYF
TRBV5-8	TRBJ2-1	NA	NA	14	TGTGCCAGCAGCACCGACAGCCCCTACAATGAGCAGTTCTTC	CASSTDSPYNEQFF
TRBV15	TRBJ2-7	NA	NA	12	TGTGCCACCAGCAGAGAAAGTGGGTCGCAGTACTTC	CATSRESGSQYF
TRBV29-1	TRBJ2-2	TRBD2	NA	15	TGCAGCGTGAGGTCCGCGGGAGGCGGCGGCGGGGAGCTGTTTTTT	CSVRSAGGGGGELFF
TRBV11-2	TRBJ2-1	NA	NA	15	TGTGCCAGCAGACCGGGACTCTCGAATCAGAATGAGCAGTTCTTC	CASRPGLSNQNEQFF
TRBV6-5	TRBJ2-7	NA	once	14	TGTGCCAGCAGGAGACGGGGCCCACCCTACGAGCAGTACTTC	CASRRRGPPYEQYF
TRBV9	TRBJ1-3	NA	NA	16	TGTGCCAGCAGCGTAGACGGGACGTTCTCTGGAAACACCATATATTTT	CASSVDGTFSGNTIYF
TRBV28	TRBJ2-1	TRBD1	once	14	TGTGCCAGCAGCCGGGACAGGGATCTGTCAGAGCAGTTCTTC	CASSRDRDLSEQFF
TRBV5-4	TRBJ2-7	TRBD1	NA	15	TGTGCCAGCAGCTCACAGGGGCGAGCTCTCTACGAGCAGTACTTC	CASSSQGRALYEQYF
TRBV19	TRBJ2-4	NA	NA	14	TGTGCCAGTACCTCCAGGCCTGCCAAAAACATTCAGTACTTC	CASTSRPAKNIQYF
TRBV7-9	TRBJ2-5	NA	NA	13	TGTGCCAGCAGCCGGGGCAGCGAAGAGACCCAGTACTTC	CASSRGSEETQYF
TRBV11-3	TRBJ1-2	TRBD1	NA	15	TGTGCCAGCAGCTTAGATGGAGAACAGGGGTGGGGCTACACCTTC	CASSLDGEQGWGYTF
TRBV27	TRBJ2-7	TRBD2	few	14	TGTGCCAGCTCCCAGAGGACGGGAGGATCCGAGCAGTACTTC	CASSQRTGGSEQYF
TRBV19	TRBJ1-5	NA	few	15	TGTGCCAGTAGACCAGCAGGGGCTGCCAATCAGCCCCAGCATTTT	CASRPAGAANQPQHF
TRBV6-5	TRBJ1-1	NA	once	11	TGTGCCAGCAGCCGTAACACTGAAGCTTTCTTT	CASSRNTEAFF
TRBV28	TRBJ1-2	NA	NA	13	TGTGCCAGCAGTGGCCGGGACGGGGATGGCTACACCTTC	CASSGRDGDGYTF
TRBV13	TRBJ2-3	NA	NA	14	TGTGCCAGCAGCCGTAGGGATCTAGGGGATACGCAGTATTTT	CASSRRDLGDTQYF
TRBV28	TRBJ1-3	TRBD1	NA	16	TGTGCCAGCAGTTTACCGACAGGGGGCTCTGGAAACACCATATATTTT	CASSLPTGGSGNTIYF
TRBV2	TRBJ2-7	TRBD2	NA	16	TGTGCCAGCAGTCTCCTCCCTAGCGGGAGCTCCTACGAGCAGTACTTC	CASSLLPSGSSYEQYF
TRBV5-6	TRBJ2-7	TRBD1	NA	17	TGTGCCAGCAGCTTTGGGACAGGGGGCCACCTATCCTACGAGCAGTACTTC	CASSFGTGGHLSYEQYF